These 21 T cell receptor beta chains were sequenced from one sample in a study of T cells in Graves' hyperthyroidism and ophthalmopathy. RNA transcripts yielded amplified TCR beta CDR3 regions. Using the HTBI primer set, a first-round RT-PCR was run on the TCR CDR3. One entry per CDR3 protein, called by TCRdb with MiXCR from the multiplex PCR reads. The table has 350,000 to 400,000 distinct CDR3 sequences, about 14% seen once. Sequenced input: blood. The receptor source for this set is a woman aged 55-70 years with Graves' hyperthyroidism.

This sequence joins TRBV6-5 and TRBJ2-7, with 12 positions matching TRBD2. CDR1 and CDR2 from the germline V gene are MNHEY and SVGAGI. This CDR3 contains 16 residues. V shed 3 bases and J 6 bases; nucleotides not matched to a gene: 9. CDR3 sequence reads: CASSYSRTSGMTEQYF. The CDR3 DNA is TGTGCCAGCAGTTATTCCCGGACTAGCGGGATGACCGAGCAGTACTTC.

In this sample, this clonotype turned up many times. The genes are TRBV24-1 and TRBJ2-5; 7 nucleotides line up with TRBD2. Germline-derived CDR1 and CDR2 are KGHDR and SFDVKD. The junction had 9 bases not matched to a gene; V was cut back by 5 bases and J by 4 bases. This CDR3 is 15 amino acids long. This CDR3 is CATSAGTTLSETQYF. CDR3 coding DNA: TGTGCCACCAGTGCCGGGACTACTTTATCAGAGACCCAGTACTTC.

The rearrangement joins TRBV28 to TRBJ2-7; 7 bases map to TRBD1. V was pared by 9 bases and J by 3 bases, with 11 bases of the junction left unmatched. The CDR3 is made up of 14 amino acids. The germline V gene encodes CDR1 MDHEN and CDR2 SYDVKM. The CDR3 protein is CASSISRGYYEQYF. For the CDR3, the DNA is TGTGCCAGTAGTATCTCCAGGGGGTACTACGAGCAGTACTTC.

This clonotype was seen a few times. The genes are TRBV5-1 and TRBJ2-4, with D perhaps matching TRBD1 (6 bases). The V end was cut by 2 bases, the J end by 7 bases, with 10 bases between. CDR1 is SGHRS, CDR2 YFSETQ, per germline. The CDR3 consists of 13 residues. The CDR3 spells CASSFAGENIQYF. The DNA of the CDR3 is TGCGCCAGCAGCTTTGCAGGGGAGAACATTCAGTACTTC. Filled out from reference TRBV5-1 and TRBJ2-4, the complete variable domain reads KAGVTQTPRYLIKTRGQQVTLSCSPISGHRSVSWYQQTPGQGLQFLFEYFSETQRNKGNFPGRFSGRQFSNSRSEMNVSTLELGDSALYLCASSFAGENIQYFGAGTRLSVL.

This clonotype was recorded many times. This chain uses TRBV2 with TRBJ2-3; 7 bases agree with TRBD2. CDR1 and CDR2 (germline): SNHLY, FYNNEI. The CDR3 totals 13 residues. J was trimmed by 6 bases and V by 4 bases; bases with no gene match: 4. The CDR3 sequence: CASSGDYLDTQYF. In nucleotides, the CDR3 is TGTGCCAGCAGTGGGGACTACCTGGATACGCAGTATTTT.

Here the CDR3 DNA reads TGCGCCAGCCTCCGGGCGGGAGGGGAAGATACGCAGTATTTT. Amino acid sequence: CASLRAGGEDTQYF. This chain connects TRBV5-1 to TRBJ2-3; 9 positions agree with TRBD2. Germline lookup yields CDR1 SGHRS and CDR2 YFSETQ. V lost 7 bases and J lost 5; bases outside the gene matches: 8. The CDR3 contains 14 residues.

The rearrangement joins TRBV7-9 to TRBJ2-3; the match to TRBD2 covers 7 bases. Germline-derived CDR1 and CDR2 are SEHNR and FQNEAQ (reference sequence). This CDR3 contains 14 residues. The trim removed 5 bases at V and 5 bases at J, leaving 7 bases unmatched. CDR3 nucleotides: TGTGCCAGCAGCCCAGGAGGGGAGGGAGATACGCAGTATTTT. The encoded protein is CASSPGGEGDTQYF.

Note on this clonotype: Possible read error: a much larger clone is one base away. The chain has TRBV10-3 and TRBJ2-5; 7 positions agree with TRBD1. The J segment lost 2 bases and the V segment lost 6 bases, leaving 3 bases of the junction unmatched. This CDR3 spans 13 amino acids. Germline CDR1 is ENHRY and CDR2 is SYGVKD. The CDR3 DNA is TGTGCCATCAGCCCGGGACAGCAAGAGACCCAGTACTTC. Its protein is CAISPGQQETQYF.

This clonotype has at least ten counts. The chain couples TRBV29-1 to TRBJ1-2; 9 bases are a match to TRBD1. There are 13 residues in the CDR3. The germline gives CDR1 SQVTM, CDR2 ANQGSEA. Trimming removed 3 bases from V and 6 bases from J; junction bases left unmatched: 5. In DNA, the CDR3 is TGCAGCGTTGAGGTGGGACAGGGACATGGCTACACCTTC. This gives the protein CSVEVGQGHGYTF.

This clonotype was seen repeatedly, ten times or more. The rearrangement joins TRBV2 to TRBJ1-6; a possible D gene is TRBD1 (5 bases). The CDR3 spans 15 residues. Trimming removed 7 bases from V and 0 bases from J, with 10 bases in between. The germline V gene has CDR1 SNHLY and CDR2 FYNNEI. The chain's CDR3 is CASKVRASYNSPLHF. In nucleotides, the CDR3 is TGTGCCAGCAAAGTCAGGGCCTCCTATAATTCACCCCTCCACTTT.

This clonotype was found many times. The genes are TRBV12-3 or TRBV12-4 and TRBJ2-1, with D unclear. CDR3 size: 12 residues. The germline V and J ends were trimmed by 6 bases and 5 bases, with 8 bases remaining between them. CDR3 in DNA: TGTGCCAGCAGATCGACGGACAATGAGCAGTTCTTC. Protein: CASRSTDNEQFF.

This clonotype was recorded many times. This chain connects TRBV5-1 to TRBJ2-7, with 15 nucleotides matching TRBD2. The CDR3 extends over 17 amino acids. The germline V gene has CDR1 SGHRS and CDR2 YFSETQ. Germline trimming cut 3 bases from V and 3 bases from J; bases unmatched to any gene: 7. The CDR3 loop reads CASSSWTSGGARYEQYF. For the CDR3, the DNA is TGCGCCAGCAGCTCTTGGACTAGCGGGGGGGCTCGCTACGAGCAGTACTTC.

The V and J genes are TRBV2 and TRBJ2-5, with 12 bases lining up with TRBD2. CDR1 and CDR2 from the germline V gene are SNHLY and FYNNEI. The CDR3 extends over 14 amino acids. Trimming took 10 bases from V and 1 from J; bases not matched to a gene: 4. CDR3: CATSGRGPQETQYF. DNA for the CDR3: TGTGCCACTAGCGGGAGGGGTCCCCAAGAGACCCAGTACTTC.

This clonotype was recorded many times. CDR3 nucleotide sequence: TGCAGCGTTGGAGGTAGATCCACAGATACGCAGTATTTT. Protein sequence: CSVGGRSTDTQYF. The chain has TRBV29-1 and TRBJ2-3; D not resolved. This CDR3 has 13 amino acids. Germline V gene data show CDR1 as SQVTM and CDR2 as ANQGSEA. V was pared by 4 bases and J by 2 bases, with 10 bases between.

The table lists this clonotype with many counts. This chain uses TRBV3-1 with TRBJ2-3; 8 nucleotides match TRBD2. The germline CDR1 and CDR2 sequences are LGHDT and YNNKEL (reference sequence). With 2 bases clipped from V and 6 bases from J, the junction kept 7 bases outside the gene matches. This CDR3 is built from 15 residues. CDR3 sequence (DNA): TGTGCCAGCAGCCAACAGAATAGCGGGACCGATACGCAGTATTTT. This translates into CASSQQNSGTDTQYF.

Concerning this clonotype itself: This may stem from a read error, because a much larger clone lies one nucleotide away. The rearrangement links TRBV11-2 to TRBJ1-1; perhaps TRBD1 as D (5 bases). The CDR3 has 14 amino acids. Germline assignment: CDR1 SGHAT and CDR2 FQNNGV. The CDR3 protein is CASSLTVMNTKAFF. In DNA form, the CDR3 reads TGTGCCAGCAGCCTGACAGTCATGAACACTAAAGCTTTCTTT. Full variable domain (remainder filled in from reference TRBV11-2 and TRBJ1-1): EAGVAQSPRYKIIEKRQSVAFWCNPISGHATLYWYQQILGQGPKLLIQFQNNGVVDDSQLPKDRFSAERLKGVDSTLKIQPAKLEDSAVYLCASSLTVMNTKAFFGQGTRLTVV.

This clonotype was seen ten or more times. The chain is built from TRBV7-8 and TRBJ2-1; no clear D gene. The germline CDR1 and CDR2 sequences are SGHVS and FQNEAQ. This CDR3 has 14 residues. Trimming took 1 base from V and 1 from J, leaving 5 bases between them. DNA of the CDR3: TGTGCCAGCAGCTTAGAGTGGTCCTACAATGAGCAGTTCTTC. This sequence encodes CASSLEWSYNEQFF.

This clonotype was recorded at least ten times. The V and J genes are TRBV7-9 and TRBJ2-5, with 10 bases lining up with TRBD2. J was trimmed by 1 base and V by 6 bases; bases with no gene match: 14. This CDR3 has 18 residues. Germline CDR1 SEHNR, CDR2 FQNEAQ (reference sequence). CDR3 protein: CASSSLTSGSNVQETQYF. The CDR3 nucleotides read TGTGCCAGCAGTTCCCTGACTAGCGGGTCGAACGTCCAAGAGACCCAGTACTTC.

This clonotype was detected once. The chain links TRBV7-3 to TRBJ2-2; 10 bases fit TRBD2. Looked up from germline, CDR1 is SGHTA and CDR2 is FQGTGA. The CDR3 covers 16 residues. The V and J ends lost 5 bases and 5 bases, in that order; junction bases with no gene match: 8. The CDR3, as DNA: TGTGCCAGCAGCGCGACTAGCGGGCCAGTTACCGGGGAGCTGTTTTTT. Its protein is CASSATSGPVTGELFF.

This clonotype was detected once. J is TRBJ2-6 and V is TRBV15, with D possibly TRBD1 on 6 matching bases. The V gene lost 4 bases and the J gene lost 9 bases, with 16 bases spanning the gap. Germline V gene data show CDR1 as LNHNV and CDR2 as YYDKDF (reference sequence). The CDR3 loop spans 15 amino acids. The CDR3, as DNA: TGTGCCACCAGCAAAGATTTGGGGACATTCAACGTCCTGACTTTC. The encoded protein is CATSKDLGTFNVLTF.

This clonotype was observed many times. The chain carries TRBV2 and TRBJ2-5; D gene ambiguous. The ends were cut back, 6 bases at V and 3 bases at J, with 14 bases in the middle. CDR3 length: 14 amino acids. Germline V gene lookup returns CDR1 SNHLY and CDR2 FYNNEI. CDR3 sequence: CASSAISAEETQYF. The CDR3 nucleotides are TGTGCCAGCAGCGCAATCTCGGCCGAAGAGACCCAGTACTTC.